This T cell receptor (beta chain) appears in the sequencing data of a study of shared clonotypes between healthy human individuals (TCRdb year 2020). Regarding the study in general: A few men and two women, aged 18 to 49 years, made up the cohort. For each donor, CD4 naive and CD4 memory were each given three plates, CD8 naive was given two plates, and CD8 memory was given one plate. Between about 0.94 and 10 billion PBMCs per donor were obtained by leukapheresis. To increase sequencing depth and limit assay-specific biases, different laboratories used diverse techniques to prepare libraries and sequence TCR repertoires. The study deeply sequenced blood TCR repertoires of 5 or 6 healthy adults to estimate repertoire size and the extent of clonotype sharing between individuals.

The research as a whole found: Based on pairwise subsampling, the degree of clonotype sharing among donors was expected to be affected by sequencing depth. Even with the large sequencing depth, rarefaction of the sorted-subset datasets indicated that sequencing was incomplete. Higher generation probabilities were observed for clonotypes shared by all four sorted-subset donors than for non-shared clonotypes. When a handful of donors were compared, the shared fraction of clonotypes was about 5% for naive CD4, over 3% for naive CD8, 2% to 2.5% for memory CD4, and 0.4% for memory CD8. Because the study included only a small number of donors, the genetic and exposure-history diversity represented was limited. Sampling was restricted to blood, and TCR repertoires in tissues likely differ from the TCR repertoires found in blood. Naive subsets generally had larger estimated clonotype richness than memory subsets did.

With regard to this clone: Which antigen it targets is not known. Base qualities are missing; no much larger clone stands one base away.

The V end gives up 3 bases and the J end 0 bases, leaving 14 bases in the junction not matched to a gene. The CDR3 spans 20 residues, from the cysteine through the phenylalanine. The read is trimmed to its CDR3 DNA, 60 bases read in frame from base 1. Looking up the germline V gene yields CDR1 KGHSH and CDR2 LQKENI. The donors were healthy, HIV-negative adults with no recently reported acute infections or vaccinations. All donors were Caucasian adults living in Nashville, Tennessee, USA. Magnetic negative selection was used to enrich CD4+ T cells, after which naive cells were positively selected on CD45RA and the negative fraction became the memory subset. After blood collection by leukapheresis, PBMCs were isolated using Ficoll-Histopaque density gradient centrifugation and then cryopreserved in the vapor phase of liquid nitrogen. Analytical flow cytometry was used to check the purity and quantity of every magnetically sorted T cell population. Each sorted fraction had its genomic DNA isolated and then quantified by UV absorbance on a Nanodrop 2000c.

TCR CDR3 regions were amplified from genomic DNA by multiplex PCR using the deep immunoSEQ assay. For each cell subset, the extracted genomic DNA was distributed evenly across all wells of several immunoSEQ 96-well plates, and each plate served as one replicate. For sorted subsets, 150 to 200 ng genomic DNA, equal to 30,000 to 35,000 T cell genomes, was loaded into each replicate PCR. Purified libraries were quantified with a Qubit 3.0 fluorometer, sized on a Bioanalyzer 2100, and re-quantified with the KAPA Library Quantification kit. Every immunoSEQ 96-well plate was sequenced on a dedicated single-read 150-cycle Illumina NextSeq 550 flow cell. The authors' analysis ran thus. Because only junctional sequences without quality scores were contained in the immunoSEQ output, filtering matching that applied to full-length reads could not be performed. Sequences were annotated with PyIR, a Python wrapper for IgBLAST v1.9, and V/J genes and CDR3 were assigned using IMGT germline references. Any read was removed if the V/J assignment was weak (E-value above 1e-6), the CDR3 was missing, or the read contained stop codons, out-of-frame junctions, or ambiguous translated residues. A V3J clonotype was defined by an identical inferred V gene, J gene, and CDR3 amino acid sequence. Percentage overlap between repertoires was calculated by dividing the number of shared unique clonotypes by the size of the smaller repertoire. RTK rarefaction, the Chao1 estimator, and Recon v2.1 estimates of unobserved clonotypes were used to assess repertoire richness. Generation probabilities for all TCRbeta clonotypes obtained by the gDNA method from four donors were computed using OLGA. This immuneACCESS table, as held by TCRdb, lists in-frame sequences with V and J called but not all clones. Of the missing ones, under half trace to an unresolved V gene in checked studies; the others have no known cause. V and J calls plus clone size are reproduced from that table; the DNA served to infer D and trimming. This sample has about 1.5 million clones in its table, and 95% to 99% of those were observed once. Less than 0.55% of the sample comes from the top ten.

The clonotype comes from a man between 25 and 39 years old in good health. The chain is made from TRBV18 and TRBJ2-2, with 9 bases matching TRBD2. The sample consisted of naive CD4+ T cells sorted from blood. The sample's cell subset or site label, in plain terms: CD45RA+ positively selected. Here is the DNA: TGTGCCAGCTCACCCCTGGCGGGAGGGCCAATTGCGGCGAACACCGGGGAGCTGTTTTTT. Translated, this is CASSPLAGGPIAANTGELFF.